This paragraph covers one TCR beta chain sequence. Its antigen remains unidentified. This record belongs to a study of beta chain features in type 1 diabetes. Broader study findings: The naive, central memory and Treg TCRB repertoires looked more alike in patients than they did in healthy donors. For TCRB rearrangement, an influence of HLA type remained unresolved here.

Expressed TCRB transcripts were sequenced, since all the RNA that had been isolated was reverse transcribed. The protocol was immunoSEQ multiplex PCR, while the TCRdb copy is restricted to in-frame clones and leaves out a portion. The sample carries 350,000 or so clones, roughly a fifth recorded once. V lost 0 bases and J lost 2; bases outside the gene matches: 5. This CDR3 is built from 16 residues. Germline CDR1 GTSNPN, CDR2 SVGIG (reference sequence). The clonotype comes from a woman between 18 and 30 years old in good health. Sequenced input: naive CD4+ T cells from blood. The chain uses TRBV30 and TRBJ2-3, with 10 bases aligning to TRBD2. The CDR3 DNA sequence: TGTGCCTGGAGTGTAGGGCTAGCGGGGGACACAGATACGCAGTATTTT. This encodes CAWSVGLAGDTDTQYF.